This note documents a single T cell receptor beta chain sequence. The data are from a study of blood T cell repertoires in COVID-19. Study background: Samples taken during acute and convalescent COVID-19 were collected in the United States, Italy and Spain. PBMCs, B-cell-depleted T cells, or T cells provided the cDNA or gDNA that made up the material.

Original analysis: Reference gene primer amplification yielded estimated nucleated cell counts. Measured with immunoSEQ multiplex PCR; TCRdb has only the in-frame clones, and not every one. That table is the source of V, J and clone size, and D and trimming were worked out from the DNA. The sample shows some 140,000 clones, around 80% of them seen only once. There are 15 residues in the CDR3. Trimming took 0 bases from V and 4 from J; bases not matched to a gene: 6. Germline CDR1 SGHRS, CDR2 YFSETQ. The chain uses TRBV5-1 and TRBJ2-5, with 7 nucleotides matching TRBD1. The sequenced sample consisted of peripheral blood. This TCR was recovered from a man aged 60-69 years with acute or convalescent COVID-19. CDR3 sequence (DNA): TGCGCCAGCAGCTTGGGACAGGGAAACGGAGAGACCCAGTACTTC. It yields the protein CASSLGQGNGETQYF.